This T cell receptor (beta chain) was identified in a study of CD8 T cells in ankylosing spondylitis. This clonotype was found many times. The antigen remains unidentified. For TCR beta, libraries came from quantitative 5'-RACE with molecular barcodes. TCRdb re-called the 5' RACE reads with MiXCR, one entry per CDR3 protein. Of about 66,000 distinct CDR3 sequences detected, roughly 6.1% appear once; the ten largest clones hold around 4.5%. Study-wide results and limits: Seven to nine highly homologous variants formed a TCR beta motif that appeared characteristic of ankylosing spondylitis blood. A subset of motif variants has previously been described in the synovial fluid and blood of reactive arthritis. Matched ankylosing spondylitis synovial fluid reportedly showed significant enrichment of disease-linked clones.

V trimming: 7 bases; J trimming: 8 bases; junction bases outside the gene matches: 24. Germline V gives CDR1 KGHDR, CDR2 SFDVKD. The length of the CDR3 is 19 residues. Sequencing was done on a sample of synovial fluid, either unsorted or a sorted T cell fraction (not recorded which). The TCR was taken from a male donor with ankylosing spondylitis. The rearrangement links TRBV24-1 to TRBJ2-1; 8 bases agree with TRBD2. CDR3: CATSPPPGSGRAGGDEQFF. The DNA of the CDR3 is TGTGCCACCAGCCCTCCCCCCGGGAGTGGACGAGCCGGGGGGGATGAGCAGTTCTTC.